This T cell receptor beta chain was sequenced in a study of molecular identifiers for immune sequencing clone quantification (dated by TCRdb to 2016 to 2018). In the study overall: For a replicate experiment, the RNA from either approximately 20,000 or 100,000 naive CD8 T cells was divided into five aliquots, and four of those aliquots went on to sequencing. The study was a methods study using CD8 T cells to benchmark molecular-identifier clustering-based TCR repertoire sequencing (MIDCIRS) and TCR RNA copy counting.

What the study reported, not specific to this receptor: A single cell's worth of spiked-in Jurkat TCR RNA was reported detectable even among approximately 930,000 naive CD8 T cells. Identical TCR molecules sharing a barcode could cause highly expanded clone sizes to be underestimated. In CMV-specific effector cells, over 99% of molecules were held by clones above 20 RNA copies, whereas under 1% of molecules were held by such clones in naive cells. Spiked-in Jurkat TCR RNA (10 copies' worth), which is not part of the donor repertoire, was contained in the naive libraries. Modeling indicated around 3 TCR RNA copies recovered per cell, compared with 7.5 to 10 by digital PCR, which implies a capture efficiency of 25% to 35%. Without barcode sub-clustering, chimeric consensus sequences inflated TCR diversity; chimeras reached as high as 47%.

V was cut back by 4 bases and J by 3 bases, leaving a gap of 19 bases between them. CDR1 and CDR2 are read off the germline V gene as SGHTA and FQGNSA. Counted from cysteine to phenylalanine, this CDR3 has 17 amino acids. Kept here is only the CDR3 DNA, which spans 51 bases and is read in frame from base 1. To prepare the library, PCR was applied. This sample was sequenced with a NextSeq 500. Preparation of bulk TCR libraries followed a previously described approach, with the TCR primers listed in Table S5. Total RNA was purified with the Qiagen AllPrep DNA/RNA kit. Reads from multiple sequencing runs of the same library were pooled before analysis. The study's processing was this. Reads were retained only if an exact TCR constant sequence was present, and the retained reads were trimmed to 150 nt and grouped according to their 12-nt molecular barcodes. Reads inside each barcode group were sub-clustered using a 15% Levenshtein threshold, and a quality-weighted consensus sequence was constructed for each RNA molecule. Non-functional sequences were discarded, and so were lower-count sequences lying one edit away from another sequence. Based on fitting two negative binomial distributions, any barcode sub-cluster with under 20% of the maximum read count was discarded. TCRdb ran its own pipeline on the public reads, namely fastp trimming at Q25 and MiXCR clone calling, and kept in-frame beta chains. A single entry per CDR3 protein holds the most common genes and DNA from its merged rows. It is TCRdb's table, rather than the study itself, that gives the V and J calls and clone size. In this sample the table shows more than 550,000 distinct CDR3 sequences, 25% of which occur a single time. The ten biggest clones cover approximately 0.75% of the sample.

This clonotype was detected ten times or more. Which antigen it targets is not known. Qualities for individual bases were not recorded, and no much larger clone is one base off. Naive CD8 T cell libraries were made from approximately 20,000 to 1,000,000 sorted cells using 10%, 30% or 50% of purified RNA. Naive CD8 T cells were FACS-sorted as CD8+CD4-CCR7+CD45RA+ on a BD FACSAria II into RLT Plus buffer. To test detection sensitivity, Jurkat RNA equivalent to about eleven TCR copies was spiked into samples of about 19,000-1,000,000 naive CD8 T cells. CD8 T cells were enriched using RosetteSep CD8+ T Cell Enrichment Cocktail and Ficoll-Paque, and the enriched cells then underwent ACK red cell lysis.

Specimen: naive CD8+ T cells from blood, with Jurkat cell RNA spiked in. What the cell subset or site label conveys for this sample: FACS-sorted CD8+CD4-CCR7+CD45RA+ naive T cells. This sequence uses TRBV7-2 and TRBJ2-1; there is no confident call for the D gene. The TCR was taken from a human donor in good health. Some libraries in this study had Jurkat cell RNA spiked in. The CDR3 sequence is CASSWGLKATSYNEQFF. The nucleotides read TGTGCCAGCAGCTGGGGTCTAAAGGCTACCAGCTACAATGAGCAGTTCTTC. Reference TRBV7-2 and TRBJ2-1 proteins supply the regions before and after the CDR3; the full variable domain is: GAGVSQSPSNKVTEKGKDVELRCDPISGHTALYWYRQSLGQGLEFLIYFQGNSAPDKSGLPSDRFSAERTGGSVSTLTIQRTQQEDSAVYLCASSWGLKATSYNEQFFGPGTRLTVL.